Listed here are 17 T cell receptor beta chains from one sample, sequenced in a study of cytomegalovirus exposure and HLA in healthy donors. Vbeta (60) and Jbeta (13) primers were used in the PCR. Produced via immunoSEQ multiplex PCR; TCRdb's table is partial and in-frame only. There are over 100,000 clones in the sample; about three fifths occur only once, and more than 8.5% lies in the top ten. The specimen was PBMCs. Receptors originate from a man in his forties in good health and CMV-seropositive.

The chain recombines TRBV28 with TRBJ1-1; D is unresolved. The V and J ends lost 3 bases and 1 base respectively, with 15 bases between them. The CDR3 length is 16 residues. Germline CDR1 is MDHEN and CDR2 is SYDVKM. The CDR3 DNA is TGTGCCAGCAGTTTTCATGACTACCAAGGGAACACTGAAGCTTTCTTT. Translation gives CASSFHDYQGNTEAFF.

The V gene is TRBV9, the J gene TRBJ2-1, with TRBD1 identical over 8 bases. The germline V gene has CDR1 SGDLS and CDR2 YYNGEE. V lost 3 bases, J lost 2 bases, and 13 bases stayed unmatched. The CDR3 has 18 amino acids. The CDR3, as DNA: TGTGCCAGCAGCGCCCGACCCACCCTGACAGGGGCCTACAATGAGCAGTTCTTC. Its protein is CASSARPTLTGAYNEQFF.

The chain carries TRBV5-8 and TRBJ2-6, with D unclear. Germline CDR1 and CDR2: SGHTS and YDEGEE. The ends were cut back, 1 base at V and 0 bases at J, with 5 bases in the middle. There are 15 residues in the CDR3. CDR3 loop: CASSLFVSGANVLTF. CDR3 nucleotide sequence: TGTGCCAGCAGCTTGTTCGTCTCTGGGGCCAACGTCCTGACTTTC.

The rearrangement uses TRBV6-5 and TRBJ1-1, with TRBD1 matching 10 bases. The germline CDR1 and CDR2 sequences are MNHEY and SVGAGI. The CDR3 contains 13 residues. With V trimmed by 4 bases and J by 14 bases, 10 bases remained unmatched. CDR3 in DNA: TGTGCCAGCAGTTCCAGACAGGGGGCCTTTCCATTCTTT. It is translated as CASSSRQGAFPFF.

CDR3 sequence reads: CSVGGTGGTTNFYEQYF. The CDR3 bases are TGCAGCGTTGGAGGGACAGGGGGCACTACCAACTTCTACGAGCAGTACTTC. The rearrangement uses TRBV29-1 and TRBJ2-7, with TRBD1 identical over 12 bases. The germline CDR1 and CDR2 sequences are SQVTM and ANQGSEA. V shed 4 bases, J shed 3 bases, and the junction held 13 bases outside the gene matches. The CDR3 spans 17 residues.

The chain is built from TRBV25-1 and TRBJ1-1; D call uncertain. Germline V CDR1 and CDR2: MGHDK, SYGVNS. Trimming removed 6 bases at V and 1 base at J, with 9 bases between. The CDR3 spans 13 residues. The CDR3 DNA reads TGTGCCAGCAGGGCCGTATGGAACACTGAAGCTTTCTTT. It codes for CASRAVWNTEAFF.

This rearrangement joins TRBV4-2 to TRBJ2-5, with 12 positions matching TRBD1. Germline values: CDR1 LGHNA, CDR2 YNFKEQ. The ends lost 1 base at V and 5 bases at J; junction bases unmatched: 5. This CDR3 is built from 16 residues. DNA of the CDR3: TGTGCCAGCAGCCAAGGGGGACAGGGGGCAGGGGAGACCCAGTACTTC. Its protein product is CASSQGGQGAGETQYF.

The V gene is TRBV7-3, the J gene TRBJ2-4, with TRBD1 matching over 7 bases. The germline gives CDR1 SGHTA, CDR2 FQGTGA. Trimming took 4 bases from V and 2 from J; bases not matched to a gene: 5. The CDR3 runs 15 residues. CDR3 in amino acids: CASSSYRGTKNIQYF. DNA of the CDR3: TGTGCCAGCAGCTCATACAGGGGAACCAAAAACATTCAGTACTTC.

V and J are TRBV29-1 and TRBJ2-1; TRBD2 matches 8 bases. CDR3 length: 13 residues. Germline V lookup: CDR1 SQVTM, CDR2 ANQGSEA. Germline trimming cut 7 bases from V and 5 bases from J; bases unmatched to any gene: 7. The CDR3 DNA reads as TGCAGCGGGGCGGGACTAGAGAACAATGAGCAGTTCTTC. Protein sequence: CSGAGLENNEQFF.

The table lists this clone with a few counts. V and J are TRBV27 and TRBJ2-7; TRBD1 might be the D (5 bases). Deletions cut 4 bases from V and 4 bases from J, with 5 bases between. CDR1 is MNHEY, CDR2 SMNVEV, per germline (reference sequence). The CDR3 consists of 11 residues. The CDR3 sequence is CASSSGYEQYF. The CDR3 region has the DNA TGTGCCAGCAGTTCAGGGTACGAGCAGTACTTC.

The V and J genes are TRBV23-1 and TRBJ2-7; tentatively, D is TRBD2 (6 bases). TRBV23-1 is flagged as an ORF with uncertain function. The CDR3 runs to 14 residues. Trimming cost V 0 bases and J 3 bases, with 9 bases left between them. Here the CDR3 DNA reads TGCGCCAGCAGTCAATCGACGGGGGACTACGAGCAGTACTTC. Protein sequence: CASSQSTGDYEQYF.

The genes are TRBV7-2 and TRBJ2-5; perhaps TRBD2 as D (6 bases). The DNA end favors TRBJ2-7, so the J call may be wrong. The CDR3 totals 15 residues. Germline assignment: CDR1 SGHTA and CDR2 FQGNSA. The CDR3 DNA sequence: TGTGCCAGCAGCCCAGGTAGCGCGGGAAGCTACGAGCAGTACTTC. Its translation is CASSPGSAGSYEQYF.

This clone appeared a few times. The rearrangement links TRBV5-1 to TRBJ1-4, with a weak D call TRBD1 (6 bases). V lost 0 bases and J 7 bases, leaving 13 bases between the germline ends. The CDR3 has 15 residues. The germline V gene has CDR1 SGHRS and CDR2 YFSETQ. CDR3 sequence (DNA): TGCGCCAGCAGCTTGGCGGGGGGCATATTTGAAAAACTGTTTTTT. Protein: CASSLAGGIFEKLFF. Based on the CDR3 plus reference TRBV5-1 and TRBJ1-4, the full variable domain is KAGVTQTPRYLIKTRGQQVTLSCSPISGHRSVSWYQQTPGQGLQFLFEYFSETQRNKGNFPGRFSGRQFSNSRSEMNVSTLELGDSALYLCASSLAGGIFEKLFFGSGTQLSVL.

The V gene is TRBV6-5, the J gene TRBJ2-7, with 8 nucleotides matching TRBD1. The CDR3 totals 10 residues. Germline loops: CDR1 MNHEY, CDR2 SVGAGI. As DNA, the CDR3 is TGTGCGACAGGGGCTTACGAGCAGTACTTC. Translation gives CATGAYEQYF.

As regards this clone: The junction and the germline gene differ at one end; a read error may be behind it. The V gene is TRBV28, the J gene TRBJ2-3, with TRBD2 matching 8 bases. CDR3 length: 12 residues. Per the germline V gene, CDR1 is MDHEN and CDR2 is SYDVKM. CDR3 protein: CASRALAGIGIF. The CDR3 coding sequence is TGTGCCAGCAGAGCCCTAGCGGGTATTGGCATTTTT.

The V gene is TRBV2, the J gene TRBJ1-5, with TRBD1 identical over 10 bases. Germline assignment: CDR1 SNHLY and CDR2 FYNNEI. Trimming removed 6 bases from V and 6 bases from J; junction bases left unmatched: 8. The CDR3 spans 15 residues. The CDR3 region is CASSKDRGRRQPQHF. The CDR3 coding sequence is TGTGCCAGCAGCAAAGACAGGGGGCGCCGTCAGCCCCAGCATTTT.

This chain uses TRBV5-4 with TRBJ2-7, with TRBD2 identical over 13 bases. The CDR3 totals 15 residues. Trimming cost V 3 bases and J 4 bases; bases outside gene matches: 4. Germline V gene lookup returns CDR1 SGHNT and CDR2 YYREEE (reference sequence). CDR3 nucleotides: TGTGCCAGCAGCTCGGGACTAGCGGGGCTATACGAGCAGTACTTC. Protein product: CASSSGLAGLYEQYF.